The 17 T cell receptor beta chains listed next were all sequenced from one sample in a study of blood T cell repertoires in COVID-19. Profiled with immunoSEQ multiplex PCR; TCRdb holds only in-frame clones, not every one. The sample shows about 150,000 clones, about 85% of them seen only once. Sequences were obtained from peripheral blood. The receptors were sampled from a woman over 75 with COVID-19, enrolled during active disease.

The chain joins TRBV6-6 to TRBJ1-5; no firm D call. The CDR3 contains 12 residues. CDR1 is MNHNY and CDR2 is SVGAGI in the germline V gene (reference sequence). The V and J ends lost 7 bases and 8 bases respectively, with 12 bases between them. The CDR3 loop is CASNLFGEPQHF. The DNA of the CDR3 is TGTGCCAGCAATCTTTTCGGTGAGCCCCAGCATTTT.

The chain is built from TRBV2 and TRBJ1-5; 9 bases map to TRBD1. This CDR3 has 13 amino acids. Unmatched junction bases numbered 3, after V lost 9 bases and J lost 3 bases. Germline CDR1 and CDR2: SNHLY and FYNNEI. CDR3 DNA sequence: TGTGCCAGTACAGGGGGCCACAATCAGCCCCAGCATTTT. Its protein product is CASTGGHNQPQHF.

As DNA, the CDR3 is TGTGCCAGCGGCTCGGACTTAGCTAACTATGGCTACACCTTC. The encoded protein is CASGSDLANYGYTF. The gene calls are TRBV5-6 and TRBJ1-2; no clear D gene. The germline CDR1 and CDR2 sequences are SGHDT and YYEEEE. The CDR3 is 14 amino acids. The V gene lost 7 bases and the J gene lost 0 bases, with 13 bases spanning the gap.

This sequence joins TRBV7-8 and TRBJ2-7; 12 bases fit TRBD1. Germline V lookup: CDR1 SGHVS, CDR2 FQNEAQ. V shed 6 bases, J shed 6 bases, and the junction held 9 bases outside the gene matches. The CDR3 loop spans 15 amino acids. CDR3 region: CASRSAPGQGAEQYF. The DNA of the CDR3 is TGTGCCAGCAGGAGCGCGCCGGGACAGGGGGCCGAGCAGTACTTC. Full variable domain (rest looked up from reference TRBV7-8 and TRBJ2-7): GAGVSQSPRYKVAKRGQDVALRCDPISGHVSLFWYQQALGQGPEFLTYFQNEAQLDKSGLPSDRFFAERPEGSVSTLKIQRTQQEDSAVYLCASRSAPGQGAEQYFGPGTRLTVT.

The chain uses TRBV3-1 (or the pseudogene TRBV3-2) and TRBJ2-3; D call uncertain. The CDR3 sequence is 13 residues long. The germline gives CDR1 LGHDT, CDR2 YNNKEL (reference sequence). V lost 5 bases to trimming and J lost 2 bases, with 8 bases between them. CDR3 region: CASSDTFTDTQYF. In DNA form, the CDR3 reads TGTGCCAGCAGCGACACCTTCACAGATACGCAGTATTTT.

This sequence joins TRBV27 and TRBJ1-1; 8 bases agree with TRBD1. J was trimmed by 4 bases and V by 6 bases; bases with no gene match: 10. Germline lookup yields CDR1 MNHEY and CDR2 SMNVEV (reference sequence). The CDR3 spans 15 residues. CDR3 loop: CASRPGTGWGTEAFF. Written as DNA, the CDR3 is TGTGCCAGCAGACCCGGGACAGGATGGGGCACTGAAGCTTTCTTT.

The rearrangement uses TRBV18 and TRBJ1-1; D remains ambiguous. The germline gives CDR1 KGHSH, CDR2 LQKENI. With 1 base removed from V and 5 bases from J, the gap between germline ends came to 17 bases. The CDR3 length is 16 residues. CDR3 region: CASSPRPSQTTTEAFF. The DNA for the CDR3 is TGTGCCAGCTCACCACGGCCCTCGCAGACAACTACTGAAGCTTTCTTT.

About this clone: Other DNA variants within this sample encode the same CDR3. CDR3 sequence: CASSLSGYTGELFF. In DNA, the CDR3 is TGCGCCAGCAGCTTAAGCGGCTACACCGGGGAGCTGTTTTTT. J is TRBJ2-2 and V is TRBV5-1; tentative D call: TRBD2 (5 bases). With 2 bases removed from V and 3 bases from J, the gap between germline ends came to 8 bases. The V gene's germline CDR1 is SGHRS and CDR2 YFSETQ. This CDR3 spans 14 amino acids.

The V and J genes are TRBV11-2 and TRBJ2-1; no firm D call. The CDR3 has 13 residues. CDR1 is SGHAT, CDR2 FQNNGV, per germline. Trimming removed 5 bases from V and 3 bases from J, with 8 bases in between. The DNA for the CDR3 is TGTGCCAGCAGCAGCATACGCTACAATGAGCAGTTCTTC. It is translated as CASSSIRYNEQFF.

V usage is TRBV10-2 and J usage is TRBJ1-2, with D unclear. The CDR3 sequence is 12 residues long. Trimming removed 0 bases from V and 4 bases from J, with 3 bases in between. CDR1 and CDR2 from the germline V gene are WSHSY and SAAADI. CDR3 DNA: TGCGCCAGCAGTGAGTCCGGCTATGGCTACACCTTC. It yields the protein CASSESGYGYTF.

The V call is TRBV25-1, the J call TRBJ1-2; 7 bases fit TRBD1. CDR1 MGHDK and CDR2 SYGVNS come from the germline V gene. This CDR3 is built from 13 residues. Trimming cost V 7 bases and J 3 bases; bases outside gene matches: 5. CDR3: CASINDRDYGYTF. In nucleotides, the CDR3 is TGTGCCAGCATTAATGACAGGGACTATGGCTACACCTTC.

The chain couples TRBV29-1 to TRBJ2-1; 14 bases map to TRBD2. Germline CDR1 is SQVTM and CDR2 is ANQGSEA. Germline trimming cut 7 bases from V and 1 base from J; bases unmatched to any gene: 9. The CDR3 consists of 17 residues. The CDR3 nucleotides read TGCAGCGCCCGGGGGACTAGCGGGAGTAGGTCCTACAATGAGCAGTTCTTC. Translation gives CSARGTSGSRSYNEQFF.

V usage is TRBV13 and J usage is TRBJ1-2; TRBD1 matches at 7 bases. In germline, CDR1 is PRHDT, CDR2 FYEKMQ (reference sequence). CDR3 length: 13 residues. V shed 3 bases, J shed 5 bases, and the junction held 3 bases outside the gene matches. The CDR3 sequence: CASSFGQEYGYTF. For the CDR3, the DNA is TGTGCCAGCAGCTTCGGACAGGAATATGGCTACACCTTC.

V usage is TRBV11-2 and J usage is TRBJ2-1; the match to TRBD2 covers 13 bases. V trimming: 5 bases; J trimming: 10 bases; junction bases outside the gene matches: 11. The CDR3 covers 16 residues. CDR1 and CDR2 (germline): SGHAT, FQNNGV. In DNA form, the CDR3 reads TGTGCCAGCAGCCCGAGGACTAGCGGGAGTGGCGGGGAGCAGTTCTTC. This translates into CASSPRTSGSGGEQFF.

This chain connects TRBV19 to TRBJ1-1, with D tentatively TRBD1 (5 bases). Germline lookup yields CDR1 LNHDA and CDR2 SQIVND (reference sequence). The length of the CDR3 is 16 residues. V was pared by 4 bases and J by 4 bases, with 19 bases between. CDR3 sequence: CASSRLRIQEGTEAFF. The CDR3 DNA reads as TGTGCCAGTAGTAGATTACGGATACAGGAAGGCACTGAAGCTTTCTTT.

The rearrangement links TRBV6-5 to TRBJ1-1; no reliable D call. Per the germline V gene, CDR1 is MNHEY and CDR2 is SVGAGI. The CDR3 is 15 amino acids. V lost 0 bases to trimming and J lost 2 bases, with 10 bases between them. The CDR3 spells CASSYSPEGNTEAFF. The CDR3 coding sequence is TGTGCCAGCAGTTACTCCCCCGAGGGTAACACTGAAGCTTTCTTT.

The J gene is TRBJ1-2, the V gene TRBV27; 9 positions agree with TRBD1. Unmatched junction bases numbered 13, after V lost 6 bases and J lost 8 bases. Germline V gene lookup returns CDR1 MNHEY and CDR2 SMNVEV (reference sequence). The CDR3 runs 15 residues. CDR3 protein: CASSFRGTGFYGYTF. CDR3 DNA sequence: TGTGCCAGCAGCTTCCGGGGGACAGGGTTCTACGGCTACACCTTC.